The next 31 T cell receptor beta chains were all read from a single sample in a study of OX40 agonist ivuxolimab in advanced cancers. TCRdb keeps only in-frame clones here, not all; method: immunoSEQ multiplex PCR. Of about 55,000 clones detected, approximately 91% appear once; the ten largest clones hold roughly 7%. The sample in question was CD4+ or CD8+ T cells sorted from blood, obtained in a trial of the OX40 agonist ivuxolimab. All receptors derive from an adult with an advanced solid tumor such as melanoma, head and neck, liver or kidney cancer.

This clone was found once. The CDR3 region is CASSQEGFRNEQFF. CDR3 sequence (DNA): TGTGCCAGCAGCCAAGAGGGTTTTAGGAATGAGCAGTTCTTC. The rearrangement joins TRBV4-2 to TRBJ2-1; no firm D call. The germline V gene has CDR1 LGHNA and CDR2 YNFKEQ. The CDR3 runs 14 residues. V was trimmed by 0 bases and J by 7 bases, leaving 10 bases between them.

As to this clone: One end of the junction is discordant with germline, which a read error may explain. The chain couples TRBV10-3 to TRBJ2-1, with TRBD2 matching over 8 bases. Looked up from germline, CDR1 is ENHRY and CDR2 is SYGVKD. This CDR3 spans 11 amino acids. The CDR3 DNA is TGTGCCATCAGTGAAGGGACTAGTCGTGTCTTC. Translated: CAISEGTSRVF.

This chain's CDR3 is CASSQVPGLFTGELFF. The CDR3 DNA follows: TGCGCCAGCAGCCAAGTCCCGGGACTATTCACCGGGGAGCTGTTTTTT. This chain joins TRBV4-1 and TRBJ2-2, with 7 nucleotides matching TRBD2. After removal of 1 base from V and 4 bases from J, the junction contained 6 bases not matched to a gene. Germline CDR1 and CDR2: MGHRA and YSYEKL. This CDR3 is built from 16 residues.

The V and J genes are TRBV27 and TRBJ1-3, with TRBD1 as a possible D gene (6 bases). Trimming stripped 6 bases from V and 0 bases from J, with 12 bases between. In germline, CDR1 is MNHEY, CDR2 SMNVEV (reference sequence). This CDR3 region has 15 residues. In DNA, the CDR3 is TGTGCCAGCAGCCAGGACAGACGCTCTGGAAACACCATATATTTT. Protein: CASSQDRRSGNTIYF.

This clone was seen more than once but under ten times. This chain links TRBV5-1 with TRBJ1-1, with D perhaps matching TRBD1 (6 bases). This CDR3 is built from 16 residues. Germline V gene sequence: CDR1 SGHRS, CDR2 YFSETQ. The V end lost 2 bases, the J end lost 1 base, and 15 bases lay between the germline ends. CDR3 residues: CASSFIWDIKNTEAFF. The CDR3 region has the DNA TGCGCCAGCAGCTTTATCTGGGACATTAAGAACACTGAAGCTTTCTTT.

This clone has just one count. The chain employs TRBV6-6 and TRBJ2-5, with D uncertain. Deletions cut 4 bases from V and 1 base from J, with 4 bases between. CDR3 length: 12 residues. Per germline, CDR1 MNHNY and CDR2 SVGAGI (reference sequence). In DNA form, the CDR3 reads TGTGCCAGCAGTTCCGCCCAAGAGACCCAGTACTTC. Translated, it gives CASSSAQETQYF.

CDR3 sequence: CASSQSRRGSQPQHF. CDR3 coding DNA: TGCGCCAGCAGCCAATCTCGTCGGGGGAGTCAGCCCCAGCATTTT. V usage is TRBV4-1 and J usage is TRBJ1-5; D may be TRBD1 (5 bases). V shed 2 bases and J shed 6 bases, with 14 bases lying between them. Germline loops: CDR1 MGHRA, CDR2 YSYEKL. The CDR3 loop spans 15 amino acids.

The CDR3 DNA reads TGTGCCAGCAGCCCTAACGCCTTGGGAGAGCAGTACTTC. Its protein product is CASSPNALGEQYF. The V gene is TRBV9, the J gene TRBJ2-7, with D unresolved. Germline V CDR1 and CDR2: SGDLS, YYNGEE. The CDR3 sequence is 13 residues long. V lost 4 bases to trimming and J lost 7 bases, with 15 bases between them.

The chain recombines TRBV19 with TRBJ1-5, with D possibly TRBD1 on 6 matching bases. Germline V gives CDR1 LNHDA, CDR2 SQIVND (reference sequence). The V end was cut by 1 base, the J end by 2 bases, with 24 bases between. CDR3 size: 20 residues. The CDR3 spells CASSIAPGGKGVTRNQPQHF. In DNA form, the CDR3 reads TGTGCCAGTAGTATAGCCCCCGGGGGAAAGGGGGTCACTCGCAATCAGCCCCAGCATTTT.

The J gene is TRBJ2-7, the V gene TRBV4-1; 10 bases match TRBD2. J lost 6 bases, V lost 4 bases, and 15 bases had no gene match. CDR1 MGHRA and CDR2 YSYEKL come from the germline V gene. The CDR3 totals 17 residues. CDR3 sequence: CASSRQDLIAGGGEQYF. Here the CDR3 DNA reads TGCGCCAGCAGCCGCCAAGATTTAATAGCGGGAGGAGGCGAGCAGTACTTC.

The rearrangement joins TRBV2 to TRBJ2-7; no definite D call. Looked up from germline, CDR1 is SNHLY and CDR2 is FYNNEI. V lost 8 bases and J lost 5, with 10 bases in between. This CDR3 is 11 amino acids long. This CDR3 is CASGLFHEQYF. In nucleotides, the CDR3 is TGTGCCAGCGGCCTCTTCCACGAGCAGTACTTC. Full variable domain (remainder filled in from reference TRBV2 and TRBJ2-7): EPEVTQTPSHQVTQMGQEVILRCVPISNHLYFYWYRQILGQKVEFLVSFYNNEISEKSEIFDDQFSVERPDGSNFTLKIRSTKLEDSAMYFCASGLFHEQYFGPGTRLTVT.

The rearrangement joins TRBV6-1 to TRBJ2-1, with 9 bases aligning to TRBD2. V shed 4 bases, J shed 5 bases, and the junction held 12 bases outside the gene matches. This CDR3 contains 17 residues. From germline, CDR1 is MNHNS and CDR2 SASEGT. DNA for the CDR3: TGTGCCAGCAGTGGCCGAAGACTAGCGGAGGGGGACAATGAGCAGTTCTTC. Amino acids: CASSGRRLAEGDNEQFF.

V gene TRBV5-6 combines with J gene TRBJ1-2; D is uncertain. This CDR3 has 14 residues. Germline V CDR1 and CDR2: SGHDT, YYEEEE. V lost 3 bases and J 5 bases, leaving 14 bases between the germline ends. This CDR3 is CASSSGPSGYGYTF. In DNA form, the CDR3 reads TGTGCCAGCAGCTCGGGCCCTTCGGGATATGGCTACACCTTC.

By frequency in the sample, this clone is medium-sized (0.01 to 0.1%). CDR3 amino acids: CASGLAGQGEAFF. CDR3 coding DNA: TGTGCTAGTGGTTTGGCCGGGCAGGGTGAAGCTTTCTTT. The V call is TRBV12-5, the J call TRBJ1-1; tentative D call: TRBD1 (5 bases). CDR1 and CDR2 from the germline V gene are LGHNT and FRNRAP. The CDR3 runs 13 residues. V lost 1 base to trimming and J lost 7 bases, with 10 bases between them. Together with reference TRBV12-5 and TRBJ1-1, the CDR3 gives the full variable domain: DARVTQTPRHKVTEMGQEVTMRCQPILGHNTVFWYRQTMMQGLELLAYFRNRAPLDDSGMPKDRFSAEMPDATLATLKIQPSEPRDSAVYFCASGLAGQGEAFFGQGTRLTVV.

CDR3 DNA sequence: TGTGCCAGCAGCAGAATGCACAGGGGGCTTGGGGCCAACGTCCTGACTTTC. Translated, it gives CASSRMHRGLGANVLTF. V is TRBV11-2 and J is TRBJ2-6, with TRBD1 matching over 9 bases. CDR3 size: 17 residues. CDR1 and CDR2 (germline): SGHAT, FQNNGV. With 5 bases clipped from V and 3 bases from J, the junction kept 8 bases outside the gene matches.

V gene TRBV7-6 combines with J gene TRBJ2-7; 9 bases line up with TRBD2. V gave up 5 bases and J gave up 3 bases; unmatched junction bases: 5. Germline lookup yields CDR1 SGHVS and CDR2 FNYEAQ. The CDR3 contains 14 residues. CDR3 coding DNA: TGTGCCAGCAGCCTCATTAGCGGGAGCTACGAGCAGTACTTC. Protein product: CASSLISGSYEQYF.

The chain has TRBV5-4 and TRBJ2-7, with TRBD2 matching 12 bases. This CDR3 is built from 15 residues. Germline trimming cut 5 bases from V and 6 bases from J; bases unmatched to any gene: 9. Germline V gene data show CDR1 as SGHNT and CDR2 as YYREEE (reference sequence). CDR3 sequence: CASRESTSGSREQYF. The CDR3 DNA reads as TGTGCCAGCAGGGAGTCGACTAGCGGGAGTCGCGAGCAGTACTTC.

The CDR3 nucleotides read TGTGCCTGGAGACAAACAGGGGGTTCCTATAATTCACCCCTCCACTTT. This gives the protein CAWRQTGGSYNSPLHF. The chain has TRBV30 and TRBJ1-6; TRBD1 agrees at 8 bases. The CDR3 length is 16 residues. V lost 3 bases, J lost 1 base, and 5 bases stayed unmatched. The germline gives CDR1 GTSNPN, CDR2 SVGIG (reference sequence). Using reference TRBV30 and TRBJ1-6 for the parts outside the CDR3, the full variable domain is SQTIHQWPATLVQPVGSPLSLECTVEGTSNPNLYWYRQAAGRGLQLLFYSVGIGQISSEVPQNLSASRPQDRQFILSSKKLLLSDSGFYLCAWRQTGGSYNSPLHFGNGTRLTVT.

The chain joins TRBV7-9 to TRBJ2-7; 13 nucleotides align to TRBD2. This CDR3 contains 18 residues. Per germline, CDR1 SEHNR and CDR2 FQNEAQ (reference sequence). After removal of 5 bases from V and 5 bases from J, the junction contained 15 bases not matched to a gene. The CDR3 sequence is CASSLYGLAGARGDEQYF. The CDR3 DNA is TGTGCCAGCAGCCTCTACGGACTAGCGGGAGCCCGAGGGGACGAGCAGTACTTC.

The chain joins TRBV5-6 to TRBJ2-1, with D tentatively TRBD2 (5 bases). Germline V gene lookup returns CDR1 SGHDT and CDR2 YYEEEE. There are 16 residues in the CDR3. V dropped 4 bases and J dropped 0 bases, with 14 bases sitting between them. The CDR3 bases are TGTGCCAGCAGCAGCTTTTCTGGGAGCTCCTACAATGAGCAGTTCTTC. Translated: CASSSFSGSSYNEQFF.

The V call is TRBV2, the J call TRBJ2-1; tentative D call: TRBD1 (5 bases). The CDR3 totals 10 residues. The ends were cut back, 9 bases at V and 9 bases at J, with 9 bases in the middle. Germline lookup yields CDR1 SNHLY and CDR2 FYNNEI. The CDR3 coding sequence is TGTGCCAGTGGGGCTGGTGAGCAGTTCTTC. This gives the protein CASGAGEQFF.

The J gene is TRBJ2-7, the V gene TRBV15; D not resolved. Per the germline V gene, CDR1 is LNHNV and CDR2 is YYDKDF (reference sequence). CDR3 length: 13 residues. V was pared by 0 bases and J by 6 bases, with 9 bases between. Here the CDR3 reads CATSRDFGVEQYF. In DNA, the CDR3 is TGTGCCACCAGCAGAGATTTCGGAGTCGAGCAGTACTTC.

The J gene is TRBJ1-2, the V gene TRBV7-8; 8 bases map to TRBD1. Germline CDR1 is SGHVS and CDR2 is FQNEAQ. The V segment lost 3 bases and the J segment 7 bases; nucleotides outside the gene matches: 7. This CDR3 has 14 amino acids. This CDR3 reads CASSFAETGAGYTF. CDR3 DNA: TGTGCCAGCAGCTTCGCCGAGACAGGGGCTGGCTACACCTTC. Together with reference TRBV7-8 and TRBJ1-2, the CDR3 gives the full variable domain: GAGVSQSPRYKVAKRGQDVALRCDPISGHVSLFWYQQALGQGPEFLTYFQNEAQLDKSGLPSDRFFAERPEGSVSTLKIQRTQQEDSAVYLCASSFAETGAGYTFGSGTRLTVV.

DNA of the CDR3: TGTGCCAGCAGCTCATTTGGGCCAAATGAAAAACTGTTTTTT. Its protein is CASSSFGPNEKLFF. J is TRBJ1-4 and V is TRBV5-4, with D uncertain. V was shortened by 3 bases and J by 5 bases, with 11 bases between the two germline ends. Germline V CDR1 and CDR2: SGHNT, YYREEE (reference sequence). The CDR3 extends over 14 amino acids.

This chain joins TRBV14 and TRBJ2-2; D might be TRBD1 (6 bases). The length of the CDR3 is 15 residues. The germline V gene encodes CDR1 SGHDN and CDR2 FVKESK. Trimming removed 6 bases from V and 2 bases from J, with 13 bases in between. DNA of the CDR3: TGTGCCAGCAGGCCCACCGGGACAAACACCGGGGAGCTGTTTTTT. This translates into CASRPTGTNTGELFF. Using reference TRBV14 and TRBJ2-2 for the parts outside the CDR3, the full variable domain is EAGVTQFPSHSVIEKGQTVTLRCDPISGHDNLYWYRRVMGKEIKFLLHFVKESKQDESGMPNNRFLAERTGGTYSTLKVQPAELEDSGVYFCASRPTGTNTGELFFGEGSRLTVL.

The CDR3 bases are TGTGCCACCACTAGCGGGAGCTTGGGGGCCAACGTCCTGACTTTC. This sequence encodes CATTSGSLGANVLTF. The V gene is TRBV2, the J gene TRBJ2-6, with 11 positions matching TRBD2. After removal of 10 bases from V and 4 bases from J, the junction contained 6 bases not matched to a gene. Per the germline V gene, CDR1 is SNHLY and CDR2 is FYNNEI. The CDR3 runs 15 residues.

The chain couples TRBV7-9 to TRBJ2-7; D is unclear. Germline CDR1 is SEHNR and CDR2 is FQNEAQ (reference sequence). V dropped 10 bases and J dropped 0 bases, with 10 bases sitting between them. This CDR3 spans 12 amino acids. DNA for the CDR3: TGTGCCACCGTATCAGCCTCCTACGAGCAGTACTTC. Residues: CATVSASYEQYF.

The chain links TRBV10-2 to TRBJ2-1, with 9 bases lining up with TRBD2. Germline CDR1 WSHSY, CDR2 SAAADI. The CDR3 consists of 16 residues. Losses at the gene ends were 7 bases for V and 6 bases for J; bases not matched to a gene: 13. DNA for the CDR3: TGCGCCAGCACGGGGCCGGCTAGCGGGAACGGCAATGAGCAGTTCTTC. Translation: CASTGPASGNGNEQFF.

The V and J genes are TRBV5-1 and TRBJ1-2; D gene unclear. Looked up from germline, CDR1 is SGHRS and CDR2 is YFSETQ. The CDR3 runs 14 residues. The V end lost 1 base, the J end lost 0 bases, and 7 bases lay between the germline ends. CDR3 sequence reads: CASSLSPTNYGYTF. CDR3 in DNA: TGCGCCAGCAGCTTGTCACCCACTAACTATGGCTACACCTTC.

This sequence joins TRBV5-1 and TRBJ1-2; D not certain. V lost 5 bases to trimming and J lost 1 base, with 24 bases between them. CDR1 is SGHRS, CDR2 YFSETQ, per germline. This CDR3 spans 18 amino acids. The CDR3 nucleotides read TGCGCCAGCAGGTTCCGGGCCGCGACCGACTCTAATAACTATGGCTACACCTTC. Amino acids: CASRFRAATDSNNYGYTF.

This rearrangement joins TRBV7-8 to TRBJ2-3; D is possibly TRBD2 (5 bases). With 2 bases removed from V and 0 bases from J, the gap between germline ends came to 9 bases. This CDR3 has 15 residues. The germline V gene encodes CDR1 SGHVS and CDR2 FQNEAQ. CDR3 nucleotides: TGTGCCAGCAGCTTACTCGGCGGGAGCACAGATACGCAGTATTTT. As protein: CASSLLGGSTDTQYF. Combining the CDR3 with reference TRBV7-8 and TRBJ2-3 gives the whole variable domain GAGVSQSPRYKVAKRGQDVALRCDPISGHVSLFWYQQALGQGPEFLTYFQNEAQLDKSGLPSDRFFAERPEGSVSTLKIQRTQQEDSAVYLCASSLLGGSTDTQYFGPGTRLTVL.